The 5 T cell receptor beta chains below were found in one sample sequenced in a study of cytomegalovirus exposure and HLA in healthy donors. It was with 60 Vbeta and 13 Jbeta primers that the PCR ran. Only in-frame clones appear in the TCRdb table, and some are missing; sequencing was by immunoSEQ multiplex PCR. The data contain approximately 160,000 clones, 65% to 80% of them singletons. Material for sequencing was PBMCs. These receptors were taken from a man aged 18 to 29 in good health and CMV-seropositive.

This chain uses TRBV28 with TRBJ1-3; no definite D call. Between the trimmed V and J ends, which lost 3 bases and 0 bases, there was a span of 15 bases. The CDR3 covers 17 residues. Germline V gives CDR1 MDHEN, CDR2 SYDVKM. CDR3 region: CASSFLPQAYSGNTIYF. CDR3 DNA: TGTGCCAGCAGTTTTCTCCCTCAGGCGTACTCTGGAAACACCATATATTTT.

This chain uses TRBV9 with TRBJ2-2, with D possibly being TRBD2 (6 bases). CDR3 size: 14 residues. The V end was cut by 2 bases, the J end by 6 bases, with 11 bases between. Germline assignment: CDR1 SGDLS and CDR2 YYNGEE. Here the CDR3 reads CASSVTGGAGELFF. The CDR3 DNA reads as TGTGCCAGCAGCGTTACCGGGGGAGCCGGGGAGCTGTTTTTT. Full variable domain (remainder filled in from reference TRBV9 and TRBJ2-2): DSGVTQTPKHLITATGQRVTLRCSPRSGDLSVYWYQQSLDQGLQFLIQYYNGEERAKGNILERFSAQQFPDLHSELNLSSLELGDSALYFCASSVTGGAGELFFGEGSRLTVL.

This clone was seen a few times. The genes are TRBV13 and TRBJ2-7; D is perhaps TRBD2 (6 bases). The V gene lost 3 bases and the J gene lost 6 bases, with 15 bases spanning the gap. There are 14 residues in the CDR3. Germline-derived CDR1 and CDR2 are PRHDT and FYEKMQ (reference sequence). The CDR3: CASSLNRRGSEQYV. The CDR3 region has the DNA TGTGCCAGCAGCTTGAACAGGAGGGGCTCCGAGCAGTACGTC.

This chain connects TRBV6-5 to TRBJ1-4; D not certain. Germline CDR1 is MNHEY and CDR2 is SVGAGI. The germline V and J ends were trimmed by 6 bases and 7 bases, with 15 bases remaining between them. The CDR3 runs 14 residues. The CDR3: CASRPYARGEKLFF. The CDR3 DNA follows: TGTGCCAGCAGGCCCTATGCCCGGGGTGAAAAACTGTTTTTT.

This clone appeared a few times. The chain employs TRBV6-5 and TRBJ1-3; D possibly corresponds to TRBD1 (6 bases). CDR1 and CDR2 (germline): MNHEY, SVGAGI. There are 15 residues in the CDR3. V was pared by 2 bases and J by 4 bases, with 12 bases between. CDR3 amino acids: CASSYGAGAGNTIYF. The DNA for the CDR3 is TGTGCCAGCAGTTACGGGGCAGGGGCCGGAAACACCATATATTTT.